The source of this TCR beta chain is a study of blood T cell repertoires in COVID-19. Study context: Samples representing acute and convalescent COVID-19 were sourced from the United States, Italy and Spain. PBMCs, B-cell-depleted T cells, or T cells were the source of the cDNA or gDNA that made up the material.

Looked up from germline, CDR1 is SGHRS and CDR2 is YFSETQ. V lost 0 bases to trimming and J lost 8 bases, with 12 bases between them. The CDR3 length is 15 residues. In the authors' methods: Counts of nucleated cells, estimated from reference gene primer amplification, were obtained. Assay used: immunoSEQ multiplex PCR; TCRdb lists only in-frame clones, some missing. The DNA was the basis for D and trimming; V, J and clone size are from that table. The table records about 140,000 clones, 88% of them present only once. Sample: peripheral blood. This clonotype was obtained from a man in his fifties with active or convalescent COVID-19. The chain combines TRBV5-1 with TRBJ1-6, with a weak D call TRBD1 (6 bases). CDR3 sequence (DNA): TGCGCCAGCAGCTTGGACAGGGTAAAGGATTCACCCCTCCACTTT. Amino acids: CASSLDRVKDSPLHF.